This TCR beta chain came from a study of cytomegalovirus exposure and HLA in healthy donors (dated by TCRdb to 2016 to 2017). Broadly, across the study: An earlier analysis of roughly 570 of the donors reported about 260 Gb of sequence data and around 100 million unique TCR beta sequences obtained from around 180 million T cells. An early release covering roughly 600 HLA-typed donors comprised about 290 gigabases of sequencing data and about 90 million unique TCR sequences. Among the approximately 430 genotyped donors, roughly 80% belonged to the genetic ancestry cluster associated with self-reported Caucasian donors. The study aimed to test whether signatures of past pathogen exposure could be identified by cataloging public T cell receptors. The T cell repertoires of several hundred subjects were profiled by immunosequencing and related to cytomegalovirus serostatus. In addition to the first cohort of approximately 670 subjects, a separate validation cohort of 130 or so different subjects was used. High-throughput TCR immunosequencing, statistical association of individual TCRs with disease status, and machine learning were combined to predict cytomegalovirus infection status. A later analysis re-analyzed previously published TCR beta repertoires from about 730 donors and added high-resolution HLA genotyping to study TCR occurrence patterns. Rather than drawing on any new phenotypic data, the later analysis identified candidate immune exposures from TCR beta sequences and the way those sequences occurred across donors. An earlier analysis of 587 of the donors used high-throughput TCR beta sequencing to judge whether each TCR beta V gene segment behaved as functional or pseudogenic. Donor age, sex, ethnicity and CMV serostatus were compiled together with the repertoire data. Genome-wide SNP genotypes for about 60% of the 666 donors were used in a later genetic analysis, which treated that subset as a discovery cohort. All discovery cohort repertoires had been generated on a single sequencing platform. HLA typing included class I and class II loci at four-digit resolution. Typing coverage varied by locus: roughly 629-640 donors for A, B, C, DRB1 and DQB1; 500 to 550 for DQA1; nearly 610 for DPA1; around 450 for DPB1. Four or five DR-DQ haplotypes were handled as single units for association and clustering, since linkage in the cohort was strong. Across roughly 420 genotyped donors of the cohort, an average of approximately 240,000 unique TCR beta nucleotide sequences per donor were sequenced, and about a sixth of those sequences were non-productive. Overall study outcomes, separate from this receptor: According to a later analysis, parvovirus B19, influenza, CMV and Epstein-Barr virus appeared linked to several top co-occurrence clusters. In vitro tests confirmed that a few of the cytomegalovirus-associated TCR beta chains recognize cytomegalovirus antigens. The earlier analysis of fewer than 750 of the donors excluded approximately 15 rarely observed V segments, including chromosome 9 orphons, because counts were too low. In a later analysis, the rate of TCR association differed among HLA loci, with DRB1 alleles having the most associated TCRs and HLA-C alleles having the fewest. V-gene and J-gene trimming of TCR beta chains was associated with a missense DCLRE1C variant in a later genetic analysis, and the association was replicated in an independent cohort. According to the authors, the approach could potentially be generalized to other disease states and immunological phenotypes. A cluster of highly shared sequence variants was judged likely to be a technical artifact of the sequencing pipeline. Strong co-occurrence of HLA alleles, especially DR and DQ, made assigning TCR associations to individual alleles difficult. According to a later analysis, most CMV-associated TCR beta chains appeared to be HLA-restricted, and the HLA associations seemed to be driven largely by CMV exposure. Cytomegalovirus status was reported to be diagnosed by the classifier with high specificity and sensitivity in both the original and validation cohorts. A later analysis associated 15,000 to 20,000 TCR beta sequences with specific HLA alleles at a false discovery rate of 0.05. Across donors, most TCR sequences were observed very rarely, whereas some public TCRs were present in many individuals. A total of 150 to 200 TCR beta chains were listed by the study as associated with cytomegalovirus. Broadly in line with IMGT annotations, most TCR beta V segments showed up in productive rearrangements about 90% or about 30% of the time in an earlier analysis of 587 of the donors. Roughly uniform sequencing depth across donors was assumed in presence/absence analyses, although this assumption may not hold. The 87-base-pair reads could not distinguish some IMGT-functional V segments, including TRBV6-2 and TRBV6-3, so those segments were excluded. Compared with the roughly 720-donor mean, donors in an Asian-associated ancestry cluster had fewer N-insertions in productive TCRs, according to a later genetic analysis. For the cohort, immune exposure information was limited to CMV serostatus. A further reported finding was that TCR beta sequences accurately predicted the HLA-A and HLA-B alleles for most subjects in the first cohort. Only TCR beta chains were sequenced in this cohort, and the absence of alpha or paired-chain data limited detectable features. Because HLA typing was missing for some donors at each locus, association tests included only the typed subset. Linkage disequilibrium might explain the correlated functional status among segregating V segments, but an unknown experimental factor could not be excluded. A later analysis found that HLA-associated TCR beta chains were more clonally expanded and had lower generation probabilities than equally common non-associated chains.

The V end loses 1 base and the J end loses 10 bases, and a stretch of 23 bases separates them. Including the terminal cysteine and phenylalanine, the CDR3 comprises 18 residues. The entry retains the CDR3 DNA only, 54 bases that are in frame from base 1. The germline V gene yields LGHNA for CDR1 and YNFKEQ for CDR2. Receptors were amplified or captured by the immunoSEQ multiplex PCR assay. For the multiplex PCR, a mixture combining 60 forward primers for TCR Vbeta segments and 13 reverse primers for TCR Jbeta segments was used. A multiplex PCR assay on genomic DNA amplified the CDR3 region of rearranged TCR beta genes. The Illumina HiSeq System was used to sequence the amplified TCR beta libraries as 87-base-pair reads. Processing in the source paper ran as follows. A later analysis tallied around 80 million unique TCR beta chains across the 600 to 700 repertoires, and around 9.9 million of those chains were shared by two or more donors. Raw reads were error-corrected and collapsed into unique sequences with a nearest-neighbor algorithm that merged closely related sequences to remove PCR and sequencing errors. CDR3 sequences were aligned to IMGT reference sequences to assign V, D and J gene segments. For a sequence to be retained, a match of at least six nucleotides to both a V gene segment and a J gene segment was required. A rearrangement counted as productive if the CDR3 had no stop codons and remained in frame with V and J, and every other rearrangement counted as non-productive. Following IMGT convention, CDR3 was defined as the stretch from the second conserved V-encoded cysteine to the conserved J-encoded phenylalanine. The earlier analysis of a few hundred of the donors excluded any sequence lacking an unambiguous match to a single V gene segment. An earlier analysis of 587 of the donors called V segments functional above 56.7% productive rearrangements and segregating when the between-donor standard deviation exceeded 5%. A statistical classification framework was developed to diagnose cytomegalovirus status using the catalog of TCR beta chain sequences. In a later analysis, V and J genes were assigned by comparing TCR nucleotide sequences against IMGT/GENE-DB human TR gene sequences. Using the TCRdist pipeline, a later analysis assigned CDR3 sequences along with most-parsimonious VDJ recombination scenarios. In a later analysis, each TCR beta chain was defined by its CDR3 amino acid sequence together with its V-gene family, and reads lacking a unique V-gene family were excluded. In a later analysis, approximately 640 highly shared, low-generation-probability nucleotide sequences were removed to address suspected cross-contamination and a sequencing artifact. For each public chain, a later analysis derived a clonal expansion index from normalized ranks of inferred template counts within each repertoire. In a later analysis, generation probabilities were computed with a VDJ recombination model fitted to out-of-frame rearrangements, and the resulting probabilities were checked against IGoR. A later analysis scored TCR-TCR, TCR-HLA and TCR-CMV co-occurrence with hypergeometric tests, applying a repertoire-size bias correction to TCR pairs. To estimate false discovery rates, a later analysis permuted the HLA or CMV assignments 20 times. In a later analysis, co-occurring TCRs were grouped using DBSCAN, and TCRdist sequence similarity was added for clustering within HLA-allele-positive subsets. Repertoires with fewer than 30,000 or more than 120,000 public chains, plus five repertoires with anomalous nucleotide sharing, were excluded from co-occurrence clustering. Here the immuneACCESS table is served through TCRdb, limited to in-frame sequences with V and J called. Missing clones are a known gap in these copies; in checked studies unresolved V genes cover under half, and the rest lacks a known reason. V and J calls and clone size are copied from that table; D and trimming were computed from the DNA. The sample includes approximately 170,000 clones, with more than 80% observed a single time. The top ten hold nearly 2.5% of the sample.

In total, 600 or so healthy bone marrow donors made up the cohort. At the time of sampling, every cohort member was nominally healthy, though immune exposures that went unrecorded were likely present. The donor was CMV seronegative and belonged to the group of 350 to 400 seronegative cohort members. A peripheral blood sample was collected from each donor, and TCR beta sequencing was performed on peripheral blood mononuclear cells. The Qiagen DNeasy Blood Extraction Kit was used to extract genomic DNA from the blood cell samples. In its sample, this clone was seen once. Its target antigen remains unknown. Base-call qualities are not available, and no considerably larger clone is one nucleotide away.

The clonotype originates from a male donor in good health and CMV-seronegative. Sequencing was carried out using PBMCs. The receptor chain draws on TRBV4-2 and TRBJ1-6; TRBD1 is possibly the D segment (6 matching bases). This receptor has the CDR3 CASSQVRGGAEALSPLHF. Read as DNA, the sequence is TGTGCCAGCAGCCAAGTACGAGGGGGTGCCGAGGCACTGTCACCCCTCCACTTT.